What follows is one T cell receptor (beta chain) and its context. This clonotype was detected a few times. The target of this receptor is not known. It has no much larger one-base neighbor in the sample; base qualities were not kept. The data were taken from a study of relationships among human T cell subsets (dated 2010 in TCRdb). At the level of the whole study: Eight distinct blood T cell populations were sequenced: pan T, CD8 cytotoxic, regulatory, Th1, Th2, naive plus transitional, activated and memory cells. Results the study describes overall, beyond this receptor: No statistically significant differences in V, D and J usage, CDR3 length or N-nucleotide additions were observed among the seven subsets. Over 50% of CD8+ cytotoxic sequences belonged to clones with over 100 reads, whereas regulatory and Th2 subsets showed few such clones. The substantial sharing of CDR3s among Th1, Th2 and regulatory T cells was interpreted as suggesting that cell fate choices are stochastic. The bead-based sorting could not exclude a CD4+CD8+ double-positive population.

Trimmed from V: 5 bases; trimmed from J: 6 bases; junction bases lacking a gene match: 9. The CDR3 holds 14 amino acids from the cysteine to the phenylalanine. Solely the CDR3 DNA is kept, with 42 bases framed from the first base. Library creation used multiplex PCR. This sample was sequenced with a 454 GS FLX. TCR alpha and beta CDR3 regions were amplified from mRNA by semiquantitative ARM-PCR. In ARM-PCR, tagged nested gene-specific primers were applied first, and communal superprimers then carried out the exponential amplification. Before the first-round PCR products went through the second amplification round, exonuclease was used to remove the nested primers. Sequencing of the amplicons was performed on the 454 platform, which allows millions of DNA fragments to be sequenced rapidly without cloning bias. A read was counted as effective if the read could be mapped to both V and J germline segments. On the study's bioinformatics: IRmap, which uses pyromap, a Smith-Waterman modification adapted to 454 sequencing errors, was used to assign reads to germline V, D and J segments. D-beta assignments were filtered with cutoffs set at the 99th percentile of alignment scores obtained from simulated random sequences. The CDR3 was taken to be the amino acids lying between the conserved V-segment Y[YFLI]C motif and the J-segment [FW]GXGT motif. Repertoire diversity was estimated with a compound Poisson process model previously applied to large-scale EST data. A cross-contamination detection procedure was applied to argue against sample contamination as the source of shared CDR3s. The public sequencing data were trimmed at Q25 with fastp and processed into clonotypes with MiXCR by TCRdb, which kept only in-frame beta chains. Under each unique CDR3 protein, matching rows form one entry showing the most common genes and DNA. For this entry, the V and J calls and clone size follow TCRdb and not the study's own pipeline. The sample table holds roughly 13,000 distinct CDR3 sequences, of which roughly 62% were seen once. 30% of the sample is held by the ten biggest clonotypes.

Following the CD25, CD56 and CD294 bead selections, the CD4+CD25-CD294- flow-through was collected as the Th1 cells. T cell subsets were isolated with Miltenyi superparamagnetic beads coated with subset-specific monoclonal antibodies. Peripheral blood was used as the source from which all T cell populations were isolated. Whole blood was subjected to Ficoll separation to obtain mononuclear cells, from which monocytes were subsequently depleted using anti-CD14 microbeads. Isolated cell populations were immediately resuspended in RNAprotect reagent. The chain is assembled from TRBV12-3 or TRBV12-4 and TRBJ1-1; 7 central nucleotides agree with TRBD1. The sample was CD4+ Th1 cells sorted from blood. Per the publication, the cell subset or site label means: CD4+CD25-CD294- T helper 1 cells. This clonotype was sampled from a man in his forties in good health. The CDR3 region: CASSPRQGGAEAFF. The DNA sequence is as follows: TGTGCCAGCAGTCCGAGACAGGGTGGGGCTGAAGCTTTCTTT.